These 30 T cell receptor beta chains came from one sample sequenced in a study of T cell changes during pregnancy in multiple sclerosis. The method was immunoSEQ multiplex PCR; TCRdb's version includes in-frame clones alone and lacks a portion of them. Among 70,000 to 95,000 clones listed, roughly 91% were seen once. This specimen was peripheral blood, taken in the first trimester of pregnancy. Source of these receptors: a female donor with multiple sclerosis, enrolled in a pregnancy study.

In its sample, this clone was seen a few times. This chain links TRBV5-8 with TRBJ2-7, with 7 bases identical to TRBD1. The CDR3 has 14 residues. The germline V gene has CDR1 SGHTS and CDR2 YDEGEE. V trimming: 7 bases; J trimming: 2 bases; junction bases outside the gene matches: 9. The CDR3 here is CASAPGTEAYEQYF. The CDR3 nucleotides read TGTGCCAGCGCCCCCGGGACAGAGGCCTACGAGCAGTACTTC.

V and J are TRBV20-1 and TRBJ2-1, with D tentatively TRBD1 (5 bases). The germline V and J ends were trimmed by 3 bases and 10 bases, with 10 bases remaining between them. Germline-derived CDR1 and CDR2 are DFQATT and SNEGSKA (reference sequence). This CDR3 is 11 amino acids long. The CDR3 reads CSARTVNEQFF. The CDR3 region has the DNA TGCAGTGCTAGGACAGTGAACGAGCAGTTCTTC.

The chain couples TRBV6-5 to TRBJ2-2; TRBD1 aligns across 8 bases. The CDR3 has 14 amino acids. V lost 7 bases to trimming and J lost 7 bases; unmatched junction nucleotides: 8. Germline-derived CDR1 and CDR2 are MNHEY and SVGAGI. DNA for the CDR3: TGTGCCAGCAATCTTCGACAGGGGAGCGGGGAGCTGTTTTTT. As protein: CASNLRQGSGELFF.

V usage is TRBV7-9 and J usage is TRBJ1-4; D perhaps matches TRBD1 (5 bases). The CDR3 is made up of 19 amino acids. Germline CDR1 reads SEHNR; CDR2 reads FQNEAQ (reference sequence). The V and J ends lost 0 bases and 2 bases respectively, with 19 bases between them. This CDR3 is CASSLAGWAGNETNEKLFF. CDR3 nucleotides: TGTGCCAGCAGCTTAGCGGGTTGGGCAGGGAACGAGACTAATGAAAAACTGTTTTTT.

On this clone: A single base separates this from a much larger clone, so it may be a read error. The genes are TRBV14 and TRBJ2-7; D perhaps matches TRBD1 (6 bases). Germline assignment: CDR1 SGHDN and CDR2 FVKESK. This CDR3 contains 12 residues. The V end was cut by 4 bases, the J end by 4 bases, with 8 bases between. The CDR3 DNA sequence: TGTGCCAGCAGCCTACAGGGATACGAGCAGTACTTC. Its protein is CASSLQGYEQYF. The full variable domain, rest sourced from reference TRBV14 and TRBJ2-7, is EAGVTQFPSHSVIEKGQTVTLRCDPISGHDNLYWYRRVMGKEIKFLLHFVKESKQDESGMPNNRFLAERTGGTYSTLKVQPAELEDSGVYFCASSLQGYEQYFGPGTRLTVT.

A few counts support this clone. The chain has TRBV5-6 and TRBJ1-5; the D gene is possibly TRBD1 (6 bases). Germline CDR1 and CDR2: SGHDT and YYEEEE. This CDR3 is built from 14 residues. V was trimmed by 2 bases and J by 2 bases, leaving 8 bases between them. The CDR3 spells CASSLGGGNQPQHF. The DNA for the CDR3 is TGTGCCAGCAGCTTAGGGGGTGGCAATCAGCCCCAGCATTTT.

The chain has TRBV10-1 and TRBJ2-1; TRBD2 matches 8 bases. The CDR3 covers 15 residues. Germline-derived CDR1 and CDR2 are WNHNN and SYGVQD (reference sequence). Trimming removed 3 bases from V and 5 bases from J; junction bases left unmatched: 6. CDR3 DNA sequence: TGCGCCAGCAGTGATCCCGGGGGGGTGGACAATGAGCAGTTCTTC. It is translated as CASSDPGGVDNEQFF.

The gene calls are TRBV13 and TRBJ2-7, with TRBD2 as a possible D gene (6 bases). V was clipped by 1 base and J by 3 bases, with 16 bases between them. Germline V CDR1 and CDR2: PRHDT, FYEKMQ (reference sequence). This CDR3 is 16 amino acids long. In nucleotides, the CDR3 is TGTGCCAGCAGCTTAGTTAGTAAGGCGCGGGGCTACGAGCAGTACTTC. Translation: CASSLVSKARGYEQYF.

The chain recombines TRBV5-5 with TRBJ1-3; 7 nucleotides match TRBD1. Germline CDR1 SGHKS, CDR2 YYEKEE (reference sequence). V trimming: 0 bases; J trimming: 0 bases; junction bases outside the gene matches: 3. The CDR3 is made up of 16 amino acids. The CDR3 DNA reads TGTGCCAGCAGCTTGGAGGGGGCCCACTCTGGAAACACCATATATTTT. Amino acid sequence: CASSLEGAHSGNTIYF. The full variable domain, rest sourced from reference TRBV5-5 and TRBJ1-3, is DAGVTQSPTHLIKTRGQQVTLRCSPISGHKSVSWYQQVLGQGPQFIFQYYEKEERGRGNFPDRFSARQFPNYSSELNVNALLLGDSALYLCASSLEGAHSGNTIYFGEGSWLTVV.

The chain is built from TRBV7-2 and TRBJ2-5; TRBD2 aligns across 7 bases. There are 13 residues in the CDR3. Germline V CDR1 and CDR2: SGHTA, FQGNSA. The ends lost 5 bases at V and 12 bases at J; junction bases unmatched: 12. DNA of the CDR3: TGTGCCAGCAGCACCCATCTTGGACTAGACAAGTACTTC. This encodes CASSTHLGLDKYF.

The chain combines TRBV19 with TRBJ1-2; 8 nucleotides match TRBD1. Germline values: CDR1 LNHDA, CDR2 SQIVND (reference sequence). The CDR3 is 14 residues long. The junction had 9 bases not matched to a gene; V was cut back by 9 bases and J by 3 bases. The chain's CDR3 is CASRMGQVHYGYTF. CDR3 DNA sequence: TGTGCCAGCCGAATGGGACAGGTTCACTATGGCTACACCTTC. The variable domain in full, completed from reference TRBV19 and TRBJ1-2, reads DGGITQSPKYLFRKEGQNVTLSCEQNLNHDAMYWYRQDPGQGLRLIYYSQIVNDFQKGDIAEGYSVSREKKESFPLTVTSAQKNPTAFYLCASRMGQVHYGYTFGSGTRLTVV.

The CDR3 DNA follows: TGTGCCAGTAGTATATCACAGGGTTGGAATCAGCCCCAGCATTTT. Its translation: CASSISQGWNQPQHF. The chain employs TRBV19 and TRBJ1-5, with TRBD1 as a possible D gene (6 bases). The CDR3 length is 15 residues. V lost 2 bases and J lost 4, with 12 bases in between. Germline CDR1 LNHDA, CDR2 SQIVND (reference sequence).

CDR3 DNA: TGTGCCAGTAGTCAGGGACAGGGAGATTTTCAGCCCCAGCATTTT. Protein product: CASSQGQGDFQPQHF. The gene calls are TRBV19 and TRBJ1-5, with 9 positions matching TRBD1. Trimming cost V 5 bases and J 6 bases; bases outside gene matches: 8. Germline V lookup: CDR1 LNHDA, CDR2 SQIVND (reference sequence). The CDR3 has 15 amino acids.

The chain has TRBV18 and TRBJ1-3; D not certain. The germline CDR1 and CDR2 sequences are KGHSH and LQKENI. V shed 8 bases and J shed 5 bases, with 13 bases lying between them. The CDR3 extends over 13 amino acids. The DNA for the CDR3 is TGTGCCAGCGCGGGCGGAACTAGAAACACCATATATTTT. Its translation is CASAGGTRNTIYF.

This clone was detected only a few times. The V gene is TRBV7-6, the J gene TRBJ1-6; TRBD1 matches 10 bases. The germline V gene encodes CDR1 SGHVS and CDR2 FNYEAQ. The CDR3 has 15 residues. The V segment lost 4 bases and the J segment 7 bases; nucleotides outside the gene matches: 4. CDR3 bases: TGTGCCAGCAGCTCTGGACAGGGGGAGAATTCACCCCTCCACTTT. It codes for CASSSGQGENSPLHF.

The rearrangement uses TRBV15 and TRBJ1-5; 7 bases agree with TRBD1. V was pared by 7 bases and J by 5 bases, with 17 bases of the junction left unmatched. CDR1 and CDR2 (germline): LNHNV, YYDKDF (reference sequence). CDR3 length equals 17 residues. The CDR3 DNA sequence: TGTGCCACCAACCCCCCCCGGGACAGCTATCGGGATCAGCCCCAGCATTTT. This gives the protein CATNPPRDSYRDQPQHF.

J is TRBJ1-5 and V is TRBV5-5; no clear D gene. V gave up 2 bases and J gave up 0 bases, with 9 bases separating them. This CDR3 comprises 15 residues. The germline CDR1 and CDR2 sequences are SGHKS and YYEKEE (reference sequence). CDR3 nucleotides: TGTGCCAGCAGCTTCGAGGATTATAGCAATCAGCCCCAGCATTTT. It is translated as CASSFEDYSNQPQHF.

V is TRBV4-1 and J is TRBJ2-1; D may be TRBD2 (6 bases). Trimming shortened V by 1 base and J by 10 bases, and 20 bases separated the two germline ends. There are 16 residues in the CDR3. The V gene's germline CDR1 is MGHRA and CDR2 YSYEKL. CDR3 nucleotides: TGCGCCAGCAGCCAAGTTGAGGTCCTTAGCGGCGGCGAGCAGTTCTTC. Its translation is CASSQVEVLSGGEQFF.

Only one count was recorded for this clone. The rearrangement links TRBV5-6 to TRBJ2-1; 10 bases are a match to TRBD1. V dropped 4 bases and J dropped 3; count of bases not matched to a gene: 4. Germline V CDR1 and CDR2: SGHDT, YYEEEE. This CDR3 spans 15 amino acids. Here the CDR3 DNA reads TGTGCCAGCAGCCGTCGGGACAGGGGCTACAATGAGCAGTTCTTC. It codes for CASSRRDRGYNEQFF.

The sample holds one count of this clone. In DNA, the CDR3 is TGTGCCACCAGCAGATCCCCCCGGGACAGGGGACACATTCAGTACTTC. Protein product: CATSRSPRDRGHIQYF. The chain carries TRBV15 and TRBJ2-4, with 10 bases fitting TRBD1. Germline V CDR1 and CDR2: LNHNV, YYDKDF (reference sequence). This CDR3 contains 16 residues. The ends lost 2 bases at V and 8 bases at J; junction bases unmatched: 9.

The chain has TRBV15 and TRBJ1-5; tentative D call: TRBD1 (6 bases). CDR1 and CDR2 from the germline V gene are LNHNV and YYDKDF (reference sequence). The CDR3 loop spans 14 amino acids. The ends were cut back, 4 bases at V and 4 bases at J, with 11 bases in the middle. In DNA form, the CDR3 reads TGTGCCACCAGCACGGACAGCTCAAATCAGCCCCAGCATTTT. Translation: CATSTDSSNQPQHF.

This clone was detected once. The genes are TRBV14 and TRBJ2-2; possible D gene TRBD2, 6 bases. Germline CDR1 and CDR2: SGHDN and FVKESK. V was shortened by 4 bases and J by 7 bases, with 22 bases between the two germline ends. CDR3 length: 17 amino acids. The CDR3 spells CASSPGELGGGIGELFF. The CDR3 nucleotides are TGTGCCAGCAGCCCCGGGGAACTAGGCGGCGGGATCGGGGAGCTGTTTTTT.

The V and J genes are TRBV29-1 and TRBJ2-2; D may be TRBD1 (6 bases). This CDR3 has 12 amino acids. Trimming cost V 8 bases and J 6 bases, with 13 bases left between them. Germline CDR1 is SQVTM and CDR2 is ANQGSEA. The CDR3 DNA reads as TGCAGCACTCTTGGGGGCCCCGGGGAGCTGTTTTTT. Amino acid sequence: CSTLGGPGELFF.

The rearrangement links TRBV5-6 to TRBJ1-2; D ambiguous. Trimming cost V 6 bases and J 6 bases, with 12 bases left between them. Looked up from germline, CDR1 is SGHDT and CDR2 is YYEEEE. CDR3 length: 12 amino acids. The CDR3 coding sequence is TGTGCCAGCACCCTATCCGGGGATGGCTACACCTTC. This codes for CASTLSGDGYTF.

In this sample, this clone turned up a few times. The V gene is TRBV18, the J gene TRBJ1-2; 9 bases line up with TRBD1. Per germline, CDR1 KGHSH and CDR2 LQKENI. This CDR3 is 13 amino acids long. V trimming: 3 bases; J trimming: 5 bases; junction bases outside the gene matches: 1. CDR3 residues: CASSPDRGYGYTF. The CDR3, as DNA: TGTGCCAGCTCACCGGACAGGGGATATGGCTACACCTTC.

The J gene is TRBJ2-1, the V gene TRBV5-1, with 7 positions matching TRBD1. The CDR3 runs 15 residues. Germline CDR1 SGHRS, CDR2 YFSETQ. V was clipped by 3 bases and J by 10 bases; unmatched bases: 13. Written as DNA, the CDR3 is TGCGCCAGCAGCTCGCCACAGGGGACCTACCGCGAGCAGTTCTTC. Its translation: CASSSPQGTYREQFF.

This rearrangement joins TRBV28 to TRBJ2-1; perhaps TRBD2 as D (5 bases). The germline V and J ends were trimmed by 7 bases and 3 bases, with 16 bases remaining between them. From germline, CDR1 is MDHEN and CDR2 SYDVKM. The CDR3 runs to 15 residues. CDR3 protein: CASKPAGLIYNEQFF. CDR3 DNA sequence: TGTGCCAGCAAACCGGCAGGACTCATCTACAATGAGCAGTTCTTC.

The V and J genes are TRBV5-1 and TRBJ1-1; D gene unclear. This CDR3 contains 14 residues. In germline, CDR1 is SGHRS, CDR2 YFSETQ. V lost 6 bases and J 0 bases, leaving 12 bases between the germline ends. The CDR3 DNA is TGCGCCAGCACCCCGGGTCGGATGAACACTGAAGCTTTCTTT. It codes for CASTPGRMNTEAFF.

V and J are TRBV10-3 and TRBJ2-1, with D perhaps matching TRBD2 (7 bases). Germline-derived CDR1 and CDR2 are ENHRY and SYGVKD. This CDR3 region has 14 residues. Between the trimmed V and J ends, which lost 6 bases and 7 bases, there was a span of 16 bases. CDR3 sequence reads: CAISGGGGWNEQFF. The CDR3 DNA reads TGTGCCATCAGCGGGGGAGGGGGGTGGAATGAGCAGTTCTTC.

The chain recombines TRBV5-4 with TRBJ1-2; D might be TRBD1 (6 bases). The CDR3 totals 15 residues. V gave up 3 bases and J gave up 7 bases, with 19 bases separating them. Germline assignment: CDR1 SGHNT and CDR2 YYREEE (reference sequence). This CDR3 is CASSWGGQGIPGYTF. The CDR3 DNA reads TGTGCCAGCAGCTGGGGGGGGCAGGGAATTCCTGGCTACACCTTC.